This T cell receptor (beta chain) appears in the sequencing data of a study of early T cells in non-severe SARS-CoV-2 infection. TCRdb processed the 5' RACE reads anew with MiXCR; each CDR3 protein has one entry. The sample carries 75,000 to 90,000 distinct CDR3 sequences, 15% recorded once. A word on this clonotype: Its antigen remains unknown.

Study-wide results and caveats: A preference for anti-spike CD8 responses marked VDJdb matching, which missed private and CD4 specificities.

This CDR3 comprises 13 residues. Trimming stripped 3 bases from V and 7 bases from J, with 10 bases between. Germline V gives CDR1 KGHSH, CDR2 LQKENI. This receptor was identified in an adult who was a healthcare worker with PCR-confirmed SARS-CoV-2 infection or an uninfected control (not recorded which). Sample: whole blood. This chain joins TRBV18 and TRBJ2-1, with D perhaps TRBD2 (5 bases). DNA of the CDR3: TGTGCCAGCTCACCGGGCGGGCCTAATGAGCAGTTCTTC. Residues: CASSPGGPNEQFF.